This TCR beta chain was sequenced for a study of CD8 T cells in ankylosing spondylitis. General study points: Previous work reported some of these motif variants in the synovial fluid and blood of reactive arthritis. Relatively scarce in peripheral blood, disease-linked clones were CD8+. Clones tied to disease were said to be significantly enriched in matched ankylosing spondylitis synovial fluid.

The CDR3 runs to 16 residues. Germline CDR1 SGHRS, CDR2 YFSETQ. V lost 4 bases and J lost 4, with 18 bases in between. TCRdb analysed the 5' RACE reads with MiXCR anew, one entry per CDR3 protein. This sample has 100,000 to 150,000 distinct CDR3 sequences; around 9.3% occur once, and the top ten carry approximately 3.4%. This clonotype was seen ten or more times. Its specificity is not known. The chain links TRBV5-1 to TRBJ2-1, with D possibly matching TRBD2 (5 bases). This receptor was obtained from a male donor with ankylosing spondylitis or in good health (not recorded which). The sample was blood, either unsorted or a sorted T cell fraction (not recorded which). The CDR3 here is CASSPEGLRGYNEQFF. DNA of the CDR3: TGCGCCAGCAGCCCGGAAGGACTTCGCGGATACAATGAGCAGTTCTTC.